The TCR beta chain under discussion was sequenced for a study of technical replicates of blood from several donors. The data were produced by immunoSEQ multiplex PCR, yet TCRdb's version contains in-frame clones alone and is incomplete. The sample has about 76,000 clones; 80% to 90% are singletons. This sequence was found in a human donor in good health. Some clones in this sample may be carry-over from other donors' samples. The sequenced sample was PBMCs.

The DNA for the CDR3 is TGTGCCACCAGCAGAGATGGCATCTATGGCTACACCTTC. Protein sequence: CATSRDGIYGYTF. This chain links TRBV15 with TRBJ1-2, with D uncertain. Trimming removed 0 bases at V and 4 bases at J, with 6 bases between. The germline V gene has CDR1 LNHNV and CDR2 YYDKDF (reference sequence). This CDR3 spans 13 amino acids.